This TCR beta chain was obtained from a study of breast tumors, draining lymph nodes, adjacent tissues. Details on this clonotype: What it binds is not known.

CDR1 is DFQATT and CDR2 is SNEGSKA in the germline V gene (reference sequence). V was clipped by 4 bases and J by 5 bases, with 3 bases between them. This CDR3 region has 10 residues. TCRdb re-called the multiplex PCR reads through MiXCR, storing one row per CDR3 protein. The data hold tens of thousands of distinct CDR3 sequences, with roughly 63% observed a single time. Overall study results and limits: Tumor T cell lymph node origin was a supported hypothesis, not proven. Compared with lymph nodes, tumors were less diverse; compared with nontumor tissue, more. Compared with basal-like, luminal-like tumors shared significantly more repertoire with nontumor tissue.

This clonotype originated in a female donor with breast cancer. Some clones in this sample may be carry-over from other donors' samples. Sequenced sample: breast tumor tissue. This chain joins TRBV20-1 and TRBJ2-1; D is undetermined. The CDR3 is CSAKDNEQFF. The CDR3 bases are TGCAGTGCTAAGGACAATGAGCAGTTCTTC.